The following is a T cell receptor (beta chain) sequence with its context. Clones were read by immunoSEQ multiplex PCR, and TCRdb kept only the in-frame ones, dropping some. This sample has under 250,000 clones; 85% to 90% occur once, and the top ten carry 11%. The CDR3 runs to 15 residues. Trimming took 0 bases from V and 4 from J; bases not matched to a gene: 4. Germline assignment: CDR1 MGHRA and CDR2 YSYEKL. This specimen belongs to a study of blood T cell repertoires in COVID-19. The source material was peripheral blood. The sequence derives from a man aged 50-60 years with COVID-19, enrolled during active disease. The chain recombines TRBV4-1 with TRBJ2-3; 7 bases align to TRBD1. This CDR3 is CASSQDFDRADTQYF. CDR3 DNA: TGCGCCAGCAGCCAAGATTTTGACAGGGCAGATACGCAGTATTTT.